This T cell receptor beta chain was recovered during a study of molecular identifiers for immune sequencing clone quantification. This clonotype appeared a few times. Germline lookup yields CDR1 LNHDA and CDR2 SQIVND (reference sequence). The CDR3 sequence is 12 residues long. V was pared by 3 bases and J by 6 bases, with 7 bases between. Sorting recovered naive CD8 T cells on a CD8+CD4-CCR7+CD45RA+ profile. TCRdb reprocessed the PCR reads with MiXCR, giving one entry per CDR3 protein. The data contain around 300,000 distinct CDR3 sequences, about 23% of them singletons. The sequencing sample was made of naive CD8+ T cells from blood, with Jurkat cell RNA spiked in. The sample's subset: FACS-sorted CD8+CD4-CCR7+CD45RA+ naive T cells. The sequence was collected from a human donor in good health. Some libraries in this study had Jurkat cell RNA spiked in. The J gene is TRBJ2-3, the V gene TRBV19, with D unresolved. The CDR3 spells CASSMTRDTQYF. The CDR3 region has the DNA TGTGCCAGTAGTATGACCAGGGATACGCAGTATTTT.